The 19 T cell receptor beta chains below come from one sample, sequenced in a study of regulatory T cells in long-lasting Graves disease. TCR beta libraries were built with iRepertoire HTBI primers and Arm-PCR of CDR3 regions. TCRdb recomputed calls from the multiplex PCR reads with MiXCR, one row per CDR3 protein. The sample has 300,000 to 450,000 distinct CDR3 sequences, around a sixth seen once. Noted time point: newly diagnosed GD, antithyroid drugs for less than 3 months. PBMCs provided the RNA from which the TCR library was made. The sequences come from peripheral blood mononuclear cells (PBMCs), collected at new diagnosis, from a patient treated with antithyroid drugs. Source of these receptors: a female donor with Graves disease.

This clonotype was picked up a small number of times. The gene calls are TRBV9 and TRBJ1-5; D is perhaps TRBD1 (6 bases). V was shortened by 0 bases and J by 1 base, with 8 bases between the two germline ends. Germline CDR1 SGDLS, CDR2 YYNGEE. The CDR3 consists of 15 residues. The CDR3 nucleotides are TGTGCCAGCAGCGTAGACGGGGGCAGCAATCAGCCCCAGCATTTT. Protein: CASSVDGGSNQPQHF.

At least ten counts were recorded for this clonotype. The J gene is TRBJ2-2, the V gene TRBV13, with D perhaps matching TRBD1 (6 bases). The CDR3 sequence is 14 residues long. Deletions cut 5 bases from V and 5 bases from J, with 12 bases between. Germline CDR1 is PRHDT and CDR2 is FYEKMQ (reference sequence). The CDR3 spells CASSPLTGTGELFF. The DNA for the CDR3 is TGTGCCAGCAGCCCTTTAACAGGGACCGGGGAGCTGTTTTTT. Complete variable domain (other parts from reference TRBV13 and TRBJ2-2): AAGVIQSPRHLIKEKRETATLKCYPIPRHDTVYWYQQGPGQDPQFLISFYEKMQSDKGSIPDRFSAQQFSDYHSELNMSSLELGDSALYFCASSPLTGTGELFFGEGSRLTVL.

This clonotype was counted at least ten times. This sequence joins TRBV29-1 and TRBJ1-5, with a possible D match to TRBD1 (6 bases). This CDR3 is 14 amino acids long. The V end was cut by 6 bases, the J end by 6 bases, with 18 bases between. Germline lookup yields CDR1 SQVTM and CDR2 ANQGSEA. CDR3 DNA: TGCAGCGTGGCCCCCGGGGGGGGCGGTCAGCCCCAGCATTTT. Translation gives CSVAPGGGGQPQHF.

This clonotype has at least ten counts. The genes are TRBV20-1 and TRBJ2-5; the match to TRBD2 covers 7 bases. Germline CDR1 and CDR2: DFQATT and SNEGSKA (reference sequence). The V and J ends lost 4 bases and 5 bases, in that order; junction bases with no gene match: 10. The CDR3 is 14 amino acids. Here the CDR3 reads CSANLRGRVETQYF. CDR3 coding DNA: TGCAGTGCTAACCTCCGGGGGAGGGTGGAGACCCAGTACTTC.

This clonotype was counted only a few times. The chain combines TRBV20-1 with TRBJ1-2, with D perhaps matching TRBD1 (6 bases). Germline-derived CDR1 and CDR2 are DFQATT and SNEGSKA (reference sequence). Trimming cost V 5 bases and J 8 bases, with 21 bases left between them. The CDR3 runs to 14 residues. CDR3 amino acids: CSAPPDRQVRGYTF. In DNA form, the CDR3 reads TGCAGTGCTCCCCCGGATCGACAGGTTCGCGGCTACACCTTC.

As for this clonotype: Relative to the germline gene, one junction end is altered; a read error may explain this. This chain connects TRBV3-1 to TRBJ2-1; either TRBD1 or TRBD2 may supply D (5 bases each). From germline, CDR1 is LGHDT and CDR2 YNNKEL (reference sequence). This CDR3 spans 14 amino acids. CDR3 protein: CASSSGTFQETQCF. The DNA for the CDR3 is TGTGCCAGCAGCTCCGGGACGTTCCAAGAGACCCAGTGCTTC.

This clonotype has ten or more counts. The V call is TRBV12-3 or TRBV12-4, the J call TRBJ1-5; D is possibly TRBD1 (5 bases). V shed 2 bases and J shed 2 bases, with 13 bases lying between them. This CDR3 comprises 16 residues. CDR3 sequence (DNA): TGTGCCAGCAGTTTACGACAGCTCCGGGGCAATCAGCCCCAGCATTTT. Translated, it gives CASSLRQLRGNQPQHF.

This chain connects TRBV5-1 to TRBJ2-2; 8 bases align to TRBD1. CDR1 is SGHRS and CDR2 is YFSETQ in the germline V gene. CDR3 size: 16 residues. Trimming took 2 bases from V and 5 from J; bases not matched to a gene: 8. In nucleotides, the CDR3 is TGCGCCAGCAGCTTACTCGGGACAGGAGGTACCGGGGAGCTGTTTTTT. It specifies CASSLLGTGGTGELFF.

This clonotype was recorded at least ten times. This rearrangement joins TRBV28 to TRBJ1-2; D possibly corresponds to TRBD1 (5 bases). The germline gives CDR1 MDHEN, CDR2 SYDVKM. The ends were cut back, 2 bases at V and 6 bases at J, with 19 bases in the middle. The CDR3 extends over 16 amino acids. This CDR3 reads CASSLAGISIKDGYTF. As DNA, the CDR3 is TGTGCCAGCAGTTTAGCAGGGATTTCAATAAAGGATGGCTACACCTTC.

This chain links TRBV6-1 with TRBJ2-1; D not certain. The CDR3 sequence is 17 residues long. The ends were cut back, 1 base at V and 2 bases at J, with 15 bases in the middle. Germline V gives CDR1 MNHNS, CDR2 SASEGT. CDR3 DNA sequence: TGTGCCAGCAGTGAAGACCCAAAAGATTCCCCCTACAATGAGCAGTTCTTC. It encodes CASSEDPKDSPYNEQFF.

This clonotype was counted ten times or more. The gene calls are TRBV6-1 and TRBJ2-2; D is uncertain. The germline V gene encodes CDR1 MNHNS and CDR2 SASEGT. The CDR3 loop spans 14 amino acids. Trimming stripped 5 bases from V and 4 bases from J, with 11 bases between. The CDR3 protein is CASSPDSATGELFF. Here the CDR3 DNA reads TGTGCCAGCAGTCCTGACTCGGCCACCGGGGAGCTGTTTTTT.

This clonotype was found many times. The chain recombines TRBV6-1 with TRBJ1-4, with 9 bases identical to TRBD1. This CDR3 is built from 16 residues. In germline, CDR1 is MNHNS, CDR2 SASEGT. The trim removed 7 bases at V and 3 bases at J, leaving 9 bases unmatched. CDR3 coding DNA: TGTGCCAGCACCACAAGGCGGGACAGGGCTAATGAAAAACTGTTTTTT. Translation gives CASTTRRDRANEKLFF.

This rearrangement joins TRBV7-8 to TRBJ2-1; 7 positions match TRBD2. In germline, CDR1 is SGHVS, CDR2 FQNEAQ. The CDR3 consists of 16 residues. The junction had 7 bases not matched to a gene; V was cut back by 5 bases and J by 0 bases. In DNA form, the CDR3 reads TGTGCCAGCAGCCCCGCGGGCGGGAGCTCCTACAATGAGCAGTTCTTC. It is translated as CASSPAGGSSYNEQFF.

Many counts were recorded for this clonotype. The rearrangement links TRBV12-3 or TRBV12-4 to TRBJ2-7; 14 nucleotides match TRBD2. V shed 0 bases, J shed 12 bases, and the junction held 13 bases outside the gene matches. The CDR3 spans 17 residues. The CDR3 bases are TGTGCCAGCAGTTTAGCGGAACGGGGGACTAGCGGGAGAGTGAGGTACTTC. It encodes CASSLAERGTSGRVRYF.

The V gene is TRBV5-1, the J gene TRBJ2-3; 8 nucleotides align to TRBD2. V shed 0 bases, J shed 4 bases, and the junction held 7 bases outside the gene matches. The germline gives CDR1 SGHRS, CDR2 YFSETQ. CDR3 length equals 16 residues. The CDR3 spells CASSLEGSGGADTQYF. The CDR3 region has the DNA TGCGCCAGCAGCTTGGAGGGGTCCGGGGGGGCAGATACGCAGTATTTT.

This clonotype was counted once. The chain joins TRBV27 to TRBJ2-1; D is ambiguous. This CDR3 comprises 13 residues. Germline V CDR1 and CDR2: MNHEY, SMNVEV (reference sequence). The ends were cut back, 5 bases at V and 10 bases at J, with 15 bases in the middle. CDR3: CASSSPRSYEQFF. CDR3 nucleotide sequence: TGTGCCAGCAGTAGTCCTAGGTCGTACGAGCAGTTCTTC.

This clonotype showed up many times. This chain links TRBV6-1 with TRBJ1-1; D uncertain. CDR1 and CDR2 (germline): MNHNS, SASEGT. This CDR3 has 15 amino acids. The V and J ends lost 5 bases and 6 bases respectively, with 19 bases between them. The CDR3 bases are TGTGCCAGCAGTAGCACTCCTCGACGTGGGCCTGAAGCTTTCTTT. It is translated as CASSSTPRRGPEAFF.

As to this clonotype: The CDR3 end shows no conserved phenylalanine or tryptophan, and so a read error is likely. V is TRBV2 and J is TRBJ1-6; 9 nucleotides match TRBD1. CDR1 SNHLY and CDR2 FYNNEI come from the germline V gene. V lost 2 bases and J lost 7; bases outside the gene matches: 12. The CDR3 runs to 18 residues. The CDR3, as DNA: TGTGCCAGCAGTGAATTCCCCCCTTCCACAGGGGGCAATTCACCCCTCCACCTT. Its translation is CASSEFPPSTGGNSPLHL.

Notes on this clonotype: A much more abundant neighbour one base away suggests this may be a read error. This rearrangement joins TRBV3-1 to TRBJ2-3, with a possible D match to TRBD2 (5 bases). This CDR3 contains 16 residues. Germline CDR1 is LGHDT and CDR2 is YNNKEL (reference sequence). Trimming took 4 bases from V and 4 from J, leaving 18 bases between them. CDR3 DNA sequence: TGTGCCAGCAGCCCTAACCTCCGGGGAACCCCAGATACGCAGTATTTT. As protein: CASSPNLRGTPDTQYF.